This entry lists 9 T cell receptor beta chains sequenced from one sample in a study of T cell responses to AZD1222 COVID-19 vaccine. Produced via immunoSEQ multiplex PCR; TCRdb's table is partial and in-frame only. The sample has hundreds of thousands of clones, 90% to 95% seen once. The starting material was peripheral blood, obtained 28 days after the second AZD1222 dose. The source is an adult who received the AZD1222 COVID-19 vaccine.

V usage is TRBV2 and J usage is TRBJ1-5; 8 nucleotides match TRBD1. V shed 6 bases and J 7 bases; nucleotides not matched to a gene: 5. Germline V gene lookup returns CDR1 SNHLY and CDR2 FYNNEI. The CDR3 is 13 residues long. Here the CDR3 DNA reads TGTGCCAGCAGGGACAGGGAGGGACAGCCCCAGCATTTT. This codes for CASRDREGQPQHF.

In its sample, this clone was seen once. V and J are TRBV28 and TRBJ2-1; D is tentatively TRBD1 or TRBD2 (5 bases each). CDR1 is MDHEN and CDR2 is SYDVKM in the germline V gene. Deletions cut 3 bases from V and 6 bases from J, with 18 bases between. This CDR3 is 16 amino acids long. CDR3 nucleotides: TGTGCCAGCAGTTTTAGAGGGGCGGTGCTTCTCAATGAGCAGTTCTTC. As protein: CASSFRGAVLLNEQFF.

This clone was counted only a few times. The chain employs TRBV5-1 and TRBJ2-1; 9 bases line up with TRBD1. The CDR3 totals 16 residues. Germline V gene sequence: CDR1 SGHRS, CDR2 YFSETQ. V trimming: 0 bases; J trimming: 8 bases; junction bases outside the gene matches: 9. This chain's CDR3 is CASSLVGGQGLHEQFF. CDR3 nucleotides: TGCGCCAGCAGCTTGGTAGGGGGACAGGGTTTACATGAGCAGTTCTTC.

This chain connects TRBV28 to TRBJ2-7; 10 nucleotides align to TRBD2. J lost 3 bases, V lost 4 bases, and 3 bases had no gene match. The germline V gene encodes CDR1 MDHEN and CDR2 SYDVKM. This CDR3 has 14 amino acids. The CDR3: CASSSTSGLYEQYF. The CDR3, as DNA: TGTGCCAGCAGTTCGACTAGCGGGCTCTACGAGCAGTACTTC.

CDR3 in amino acids: CASPRGGGNQPQHF. The CDR3 nucleotides are TGTGCCAGCCCTCGGGGGGGCGGCAATCAGCCCCAGCATTTT. The gene calls are TRBV25-1 and TRBJ1-5; D may be TRBD1 (6 bases). The germline V gene has CDR1 MGHDK and CDR2 SYGVNS. This CDR3 comprises 14 residues. The V gene lost 8 bases and the J gene lost 2 bases, with 13 bases spanning the gap.

J is TRBJ2-3 and V is TRBV7-2; possible D gene TRBD2, 6 bases. Trimming left V 4 bases short and J 0 bases short, with 8 bases between. This CDR3 has 14 residues. The germline gives CDR1 SGHTA, CDR2 FQGNSA. The CDR3: CASSWGLSTDTQYF. The CDR3 region has the DNA TGTGCCAGCAGCTGGGGACTTAGCACAGATACGCAGTATTTT.

This chain links TRBV5-4 with TRBJ2-1; D not resolved. The length of the CDR3 is 12 residues. Trimming shortened V by 3 bases and J by 6 bases, and 7 bases separated the two germline ends. Per germline, CDR1 SGHNT and CDR2 YYREEE (reference sequence). The CDR3: CASSYDINEQFF. The CDR3 region has the DNA TGTGCCAGCAGCTATGACATCAATGAGCAGTTCTTC. Complete variable domain (other parts from reference TRBV5-4 and TRBJ2-1): ETGVTQSPTHLIKTRGQQVTLRCSSQSGHNTVSWYQQALGQGPQFIFQYYREEENGRGNFPPRFSGLQFPNYSSELNVNALELDDSALYLCASSYDINEQFFGPGTRLTVL.

V is TRBV28 and J is TRBJ2-7, with 7 positions matching TRBD1. This CDR3 spans 18 amino acids. J lost 1 base, V lost 3 bases, and 15 bases had no gene match. Germline V gene sequence: CDR1 MDHEN, CDR2 SYDVKM. The CDR3 loop is CASSLVGVGQAQSYEQYF. The CDR3, as DNA: TGTGCCAGCAGTTTGGTGGGGGTAGGACAGGCCCAGTCCTACGAGCAGTACTTC.

J is TRBJ2-1 and V is TRBV3-1 (or the pseudogene TRBV3-2); 8 nucleotides agree with TRBD1. Per the germline V gene, CDR1 is LGHDT and CDR2 is YNNKEL (reference sequence). The J segment lost 6 bases and the V segment lost 4 bases, leaving 11 bases of the junction unmatched. The CDR3 sequence is 16 residues long. Here the CDR3 reads CASSPSAGQGGNEQFF. Written as DNA, the CDR3 is TGTGCCAGCAGCCCGAGTGCCGGACAGGGAGGCAATGAGCAGTTCTTC.